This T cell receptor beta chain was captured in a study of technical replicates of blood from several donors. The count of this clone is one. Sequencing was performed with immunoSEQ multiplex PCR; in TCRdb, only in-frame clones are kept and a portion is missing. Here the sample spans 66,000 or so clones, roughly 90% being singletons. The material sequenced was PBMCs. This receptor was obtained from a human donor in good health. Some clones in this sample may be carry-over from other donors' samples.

CDR3 sequence (DNA): TGTGCCAGCAGCCTTGGAGCTGCACTCACAGATACGCAGTATTTT. Residues: CASSLGAALTDTQYF. V usage is TRBV5-6 and J usage is TRBJ2-3, with no clear D. The germline CDR1 and CDR2 sequences are SGHDT and YYEEEE. With 4 bases removed from V and 2 bases from J, the gap between germline ends came to 14 bases. The CDR3 covers 15 residues.